This T cell receptor (beta chain) stems from a study of OX40 agonist ivuxolimab in advanced cancers. Trimming stripped 0 bases from V and 0 bases from J, with 8 bases between. The germline V gene encodes CDR1 SGHRS and CDR2 YFSETQ. The CDR3 loop spans 15 amino acids. Sequencing used immunoSEQ multiplex PCR; TCRdb keeps in-frame clones, though not all of them. The repertoire consists of approximately 31,000 clones, with more than 70% occurring once and the leading ten covering approximately 20%. This clone has a single count. Sample: CD4+ or CD8+ T cells sorted from blood, taken in a trial of the OX40 agonist ivuxolimab. This TCR was sampled from an adult with an advanced solid tumor such as melanoma, head and neck, liver or kidney cancer. The rearrangement uses TRBV5-1 and TRBJ2-3; D is unresolved. CDR3 in amino acids: CASSLAPPSTDTQYF. CDR3 nucleotide sequence: TGCGCCAGCAGCTTGGCTCCCCCTAGCACAGATACGCAGTATTTT.